This T cell receptor beta chain was captured in a study of blood T cells in healthy people across ages. V lost 5 bases to trimming and J lost 4 bases; unmatched junction nucleotides: 3. Germline lookup yields CDR1 SGDLS and CDR2 YYNGEE. This CDR3 region has 13 residues. Through a sample-barcoded 5' primer and a J-beta primer mix, a second PCR was run for roughly 6 to 12 cycles. One entry per CDR3 protein results from TCRdb running MiXCR on the 5' RACE reads. Of approximately 790,000 distinct CDR3 sequences listed, approximately 67% are singletons. Note on this clonotype: Its antigen is unknown.

Study-level points and caveats: Long-lived donors carried more naive CD4+ cells and greater diversity than aged donors.

The sequencing sample was made of blood. The receptor was derived from a man aged 25 to 40 in good health. The chain links TRBV9 to TRBJ2-3; 8 nucleotides match TRBD2. CDR3 loop: CASRAGGADTQYF. The CDR3 coding sequence is TGTGCCAGCAGAGCCGGGGGGGCAGATACGCAGTATTTT.